A single sample is the source of the 30 T cell receptor beta chains below, sequenced in a study of cytomegalovirus exposure and HLA in healthy donors (dated by TCRdb to 2016 to 2017). The library relied on the immunoSEQ multiplex PCR assay. For the multiplex PCR, a mixture combining 60 forward primers for TCR Vbeta segments and 13 reverse primers for TCR Jbeta segments was used. In TCRdb, the immuneACCESS table is reduced to in-frame sequences with V and J assigned. These tables do not hold every clone; where another copy was compared, an unresolved V gene accounts for under half, and the others remain unexplained. The sample includes over 100,000 clones, with roughly 60% observed a single time. The leading ten clones occupy 2% to 3% of the sample. The sequenced material came from PBMCs. These receptors were taken from a woman between 40 and 50 years old in good health and CMV-seronegative.

The chain couples TRBV6-5 to TRBJ1-2; TRBD1 matches 10 bases. Per the germline V gene, CDR1 is MNHEY and CDR2 is SVGAGI. CDR3 length: 14 amino acids. V dropped 6 bases and J dropped 5; count of bases not matched to a gene: 6. The CDR3 nucleotides are TGTGCCAGCAGCCAGGACAGGGGGGCTTATGGCTACACCTTC. Amino acids: CASSQDRGAYGYTF.

This clone was counted only a few times. This chain links TRBV7-2 with TRBJ1-4, with a tentative D call TRBD1 (6 bases). V lost 4 bases and J lost 8, with 11 bases in between. Germline values: CDR1 SGHTA, CDR2 FQGNSA. The CDR3 has 13 amino acids. Here the CDR3 reads CASSSRGSEKLFF. DNA for the CDR3: TGTGCCAGCAGCTCTAGGGGGAGCGAAAAACTGTTTTTT.

The chain carries TRBV4-1 and TRBJ2-5, with a possible D match to TRBD2 (5 bases). Germline assignment: CDR1 MGHRA and CDR2 YSYEKL. V gave up 4 bases and J gave up 10 bases, with 22 bases separating them. CDR3 length: 15 amino acids. For the CDR3, the DNA is TGCGCCAGCAGCCTAACTAGTATCACGACTGAGGACCAGTACTTC. Translating gives CASSLTSITTEDQYF.

V gene TRBV28 combines with J gene TRBJ2-1; D may be TRBD2 (6 bases). Germline CDR1 and CDR2: MDHEN and SYDVKM. V was shortened by 4 bases and J by 0 bases, with 13 bases between the two germline ends. This CDR3 is 16 amino acids long. The DNA for the CDR3 is TGTGCCAGCAGTTCGTGGAGGGGAAGCTCCTACAATGAGCAGTTCTTC. Translation gives CASSSWRGSSYNEQFF.

This rearrangement joins TRBV6-1 to TRBJ1-6; 11 bases fit TRBD1. Germline V CDR1 and CDR2: MNHNS, SASEGT. V lost 4 bases to trimming and J lost 9 bases; unmatched junction nucleotides: 5. This CDR3 is 15 amino acids long. The CDR3 loop reads CASSVRTGGASPLHF. CDR3 nucleotides: TGTGCCAGCAGTGTACGGACAGGGGGCGCTTCACCCCTCCACTTT.

The rearrangement joins TRBV9 to TRBJ2-7; tentatively, D is TRBD2 (5 bases). The CDR3 contains 13 residues. The V end was cut by 3 bases, the J end by 5 bases, with 12 bases between. Germline V lookup: CDR1 SGDLS, CDR2 YYNGEE. The CDR3 DNA reads as TGTGCCAGCAGCGCCCATCCGAGGGACGAGCAGTACTTC. Translated: CASSAHPRDEQYF.

The chain is built from TRBV5-4 and TRBJ1-1; D call uncertain. CDR3 length: 16 residues. Germline V gives CDR1 SGHNT, CDR2 YYREEE (reference sequence). V lost 4 bases and J 1 base, leaving 17 bases between the germline ends. The CDR3 spells CASSLRKGGPNTEAFF. The DNA for the CDR3 is TGTGCCAGCAGCCTCAGAAAGGGAGGGCCGAACACTGAAGCTTTCTTT.

The gene calls are TRBV13 and TRBJ2-2; a possible D gene is TRBD2 (10 bases). V lost 5 bases and J 5 bases, leaving 18 bases between the germline ends. Germline V CDR1 and CDR2: PRHDT, FYEKMQ (reference sequence). The CDR3 length is 16 residues. CDR3 DNA sequence: TGTGCCAGCAGCACTAGCGGGACAGGGAGAACCGGGGAGCTGTTTTTT. Its protein is CASSTSGTGRTGELFF.

The chain couples TRBV19 to TRBJ2-5, with 9 bases that match TRBD2. Trimming removed 5 bases from V and 5 bases from J; junction bases left unmatched: 6. CDR3 length: 14 residues. Germline CDR1 reads LNHDA; CDR2 reads SQIVND (reference sequence). CDR3 sequence reads: CASSELAGFETQYF. The CDR3 DNA sequence: TGTGCCAGTAGTGAGCTAGCGGGGTTTGAGACCCAGTACTTC.

V is TRBV5-1 and J is TRBJ2-5; 14 nucleotides match TRBD2. The germline gives CDR1 SGHRS, CDR2 YFSETQ. The CDR3 length is 21 residues. The V and J ends lost 3 bases and 5 bases, in that order; junction bases with no gene match: 21. CDR3 protein: CASSSKRTSGGWSTLWETQYF. CDR3 DNA: TGCGCCAGCAGCTCCAAACGGACTAGCGGGGGGTGGTCGACATTGTGGGAGACCCAGTACTTC.

The V and J genes are TRBV4-3 and TRBJ1-4; possibly TRBD1 for D (5 bases). Germline CDR1 reads LGHNA; CDR2 reads YSLEER. The CDR3 is made up of 14 amino acids. Trimming removed 1 base from V and 7 bases from J, with 10 bases in between. CDR3 bases: TGCGCCAGCAGCCAAGCGGAGGGGTCTGAAAAACTGTTTTTT. This translates into CASSQAEGSEKLFF.

CDR3 sequence (DNA): TGTGCCAGCAGCCAAGATTTAGAGGAGTACACCATATATTTT. Its translation is CASSQDLEEYTIYF. This chain links TRBV14 with TRBJ1-3; no clear D gene. In germline, CDR1 is SGHDN, CDR2 FVKESK. The CDR3 sequence is 14 residues long. V was pared by 0 bases and J by 8 bases, with 11 bases between.

The chain couples TRBV11-2 to TRBJ2-3; TRBD2 agrees at 8 bases. CDR3 length: 14 residues. Trimming removed 2 bases from V and 4 bases from J; junction bases left unmatched: 2. The V gene's germline CDR1 is SGHAT and CDR2 FQNNGV. The CDR3 protein is CASSLRGGPDTQYF. The CDR3 nucleotides are TGTGCCAGCAGCTTACGGGGGGGCCCAGATACGCAGTATTTT.

The gene calls are TRBV27 and TRBJ1-6; D possibly corresponds to TRBD1 (6 bases). V was pared by 3 bases and J by 8 bases, with 8 bases between. The CDR3 runs to 13 residues. Germline loops: CDR1 MNHEY, CDR2 SMNVEV (reference sequence). Here the CDR3 reads CASSFGTHSPLHF. For the CDR3, the DNA is TGTGCCAGCAGTTTCGGGACACATTCACCCCTCCACTTT.

V usage is TRBV6-5 and J usage is TRBJ2-1; possibly TRBD2 for D (5 bases). The V gene lost 2 bases and the J gene lost 0 bases, with 8 bases spanning the gap. The germline V gene has CDR1 MNHEY and CDR2 SVGAGI. The CDR3 consists of 15 residues. CDR3 in amino acids: CASSYEGHSYNEQFF. The CDR3 coding sequence is TGTGCCAGCAGTTACGAGGGTCACTCCTACAATGAGCAGTTCTTC.

This chain connects TRBV30 to TRBJ1-3; D gene ambiguous. V lost 2 bases, J lost 8 bases, and 10 bases lay in between. Germline V gene lookup returns CDR1 GTSNPN and CDR2 SVGIG (reference sequence). The CDR3 covers 12 residues. CDR3 sequence (DNA): TGTGCCTGGAGTCACTCGAGAGACACCATATATTTT. Translating gives CAWSHSRDTIYF.

This clone was seen more than once but under ten times. The chain has TRBV12-5 and TRBJ1-1; D not resolved. V lost 1 base and J lost 3, with 6 bases in between. CDR3 length: 13 amino acids. Germline values: CDR1 LGHNT, CDR2 FRNRAP. Here the CDR3 DNA reads TGTGCTAGTGGTTTGGCACCGGACACTGAAGCTTTCTTT. Amino acid sequence: CASGLAPDTEAFF.

This chain joins TRBV19 and TRBJ2-1; 7 bases map to TRBD2. The CDR3 spans 14 residues. The ends lost 9 bases at V and 2 bases at J; junction bases unmatched: 7. The V gene's germline CDR1 is LNHDA and CDR2 SQIVND (reference sequence). The CDR3 DNA reads TGTGCCAGCACCACGGGAGGTGCCTACAATGAGCAGTTCTTC. Translated: CASTTGGAYNEQFF.

The chain carries TRBV14 and TRBJ1-2; tentatively, D is TRBD1 (5 bases). The CDR3 is 12 amino acids. V was cut by 0 bases and J by 10 bases, with 9 bases left in between. Germline loops: CDR1 SGHDN, CDR2 FVKESK. The chain's CDR3 is CASSQDRAVYTF. CDR3 bases: TGTGCCAGCAGCCAAGACAGGGCTGTCTACACCTTC.

This clone has just one count. The chain combines TRBV4-2 with TRBJ1-5, with D perhaps matching TRBD1 (5 bases). Germline-derived CDR1 and CDR2 are LGHNA and YNFKEQ. CDR3 length equals 17 residues. V was pared by 3 bases and J by 1 base, with 16 bases between. The CDR3 loop reads CASSQDFGGISNQPQHF. In nucleotides, the CDR3 is TGTGCCAGCAGCCAGGATTTCGGGGGTATAAGCAATCAGCCCCAGCATTTT.

This clone has more than one count but fewer than ten. The chain is built from TRBV5-1 and TRBJ1-4, with D perhaps matching TRBD1 (5 bases). The length of the CDR3 is 15 residues. V gave up 0 bases and J gave up 8 bases, with 14 bases separating them. Germline V CDR1 and CDR2: SGHRS, YFSETQ. CDR3 in amino acids: CASSLGTSGYEKLFF. The CDR3 DNA follows: TGCGCCAGCAGCTTGGGGACATCCGGGTACGAAAAACTGTTTTTT. Supplemented by reference TRBV5-1 and TRBJ1-4, the full variable domain reads KAGVTQTPRYLIKTRGQQVTLSCSPISGHRSVSWYQQTPGQGLQFLFEYFSETQRNKGNFPGRFSGRQFSNSRSEMNVSTLELGDSALYLCASSLGTSGYEKLFFGSGTQLSVL.

The rearrangement links TRBV4-3 to TRBJ2-7, with D perhaps matching TRBD1 (7 bases). Trimming left V 0 bases short and J 6 bases short, with 15 bases between. Germline loops: CDR1 LGHNA, CDR2 YSLEER. This CDR3 has 15 residues. The chain's CDR3 is CASSQDTQGGGEQYF. The CDR3 DNA reads as TGCGCCAGCAGCCAAGATACCCAGGGGGGCGGCGAGCAGTACTTC.

This clone has a handful of counts. The chain recombines TRBV10-3 with TRBJ1-1; 10 bases align to TRBD1. With 10 bases clipped from V and 6 bases from J, the junction kept 17 bases outside the gene matches. Germline-derived CDR1 and CDR2 are ENHRY and SYGVKD. The CDR3 sequence is 16 residues long. The CDR3 coding sequence is TGTGCCACTAATAAAATCGCCGGGACAGGGGACTCTGAAGCTTTCTTT. This encodes CATNKIAGTGDSEAFF.

This clone appeared a single time. The DNA of the CDR3 is TGTGCCAGCAGTCTCCGTAGCTCTGGGGCCAACGTCCTGACTTTC. This translates into CASSLRSSGANVLTF. V gene TRBV28 combines with J gene TRBJ2-6; D unresolved. Germline V gene lookup returns CDR1 MDHEN and CDR2 SYDVKM. V was clipped by 5 bases and J by 0 bases, with 8 bases between them. CDR3 size: 15 residues. Supplemented by reference TRBV28 and TRBJ2-6, the full variable domain reads DVKVTQSSRYLVKRTGEKVFLECVQDMDHENMFWYRQDPGLGLRLIYFSYDVKMKEKGDIPEGYSVSREKKERFSLILESASTNQTSMYLCASSLRSSGANVLTFGAGSRLTVL.

The gene calls are TRBV28 and TRBJ1-1; D gene uncertain. The CDR3 extends over 13 amino acids. Germline lookup yields CDR1 MDHEN and CDR2 SYDVKM. V lost 7 bases and J 0 bases, leaving 9 bases between the germline ends. The CDR3 DNA reads as TGTGCCAGCACCCTGACTCTGAACACTGAAGCTTTCTTT. Translation: CASTLTLNTEAFF.

The chain uses TRBV28 and TRBJ2-1; D not certain. The CDR3 is 11 residues long. Trimming removed 8 bases at V and 8 bases at J, with 10 bases between. Germline-derived CDR1 and CDR2 are MDHEN and SYDVKM. The CDR3 nucleotides read TGTGCCAGCGCAGGCCTCGATGAGCAGTTCTTC. This encodes CASAGLDEQFF.

The rearrangement uses TRBV29-1 and TRBJ2-7; D possibly corresponds to TRBD1 (5 bases). CDR3 size: 12 residues. V was cut by 5 bases and J by 4 bases, with 12 bases left in between. Germline CDR1 and CDR2: SQVTM and ANQGSEA. CDR3 amino acids: CSVQNRPYEQYF. In DNA, the CDR3 is TGCAGCGTTCAGAACAGGCCTTACGAGCAGTACTTC.

In its sample, this clone was seen once. The CDR3 sequence: CASREDRYSPLHF. The CDR3 DNA reads as TGTGCCAGCAGAGAAGACAGATATTCACCCCTCCACTTT. The chain couples TRBV6-5 to TRBJ1-6; tentative D call: TRBD1 (5 bases). CDR1 MNHEY and CDR2 SVGAGI come from the germline V gene. This CDR3 has 13 residues. Between the trimmed V and J ends, which lost 6 bases and 8 bases, there was a span of 11 bases.

The chain couples TRBV5-1 to TRBJ2-1; TRBD2 aligns across 8 bases. V was pared by 0 bases and J by 2 bases, with 7 bases of the junction left unmatched. CDR1 and CDR2 (germline): SGHRS, YFSETQ. CDR3 size: 17 residues. Here the CDR3 reads CASSLGAPGLAYNEQFF. The CDR3 DNA follows: TGCGCCAGCAGCTTGGGGGCCCCGGGACTAGCCTACAATGAGCAGTTCTTC.

The gene calls are TRBV2 and TRBJ1-2; D may be TRBD1 (5 bases). This CDR3 comprises 12 residues. V lost 4 bases and J 7 bases, leaving 10 bases between the germline ends. Germline V gene sequence: CDR1 SNHLY, CDR2 FYNNEI. CDR3 protein: CASSGGGSGYTF. The DNA of the CDR3 is TGTGCCAGCAGTGGGGGGGGTAGTGGCTACACCTTC.